A selection of T cell receptor beta chains follows, all from one sample in a study of hypomethylating agent response in myelodysplastic syndrome. TCRdb's copy holds only in-frame clones and misses some; the assay was immunoSEQ multiplex PCR. This table holds 2,900 or so clones, roughly 77% found once. The sample consisted of bone marrow, taken before or after starting hypomethylating agent treatment for myelodysplastic syndrome (not recorded which). Receptor source: a human donor with myelodysplastic syndrome. CDR3s include the opening cysteine and the closing phenylalanine or tryptophan. The order of the fields is clone size, D gene, J gene, V gene, CDR3 DNA, CDR3 protein. A D gene is named only where the DNA matches it firmly. A clone size is listed for some rows: how often the clone was seen (once, few, many), or a class if it is expanded.

- | - | TRBJ1-2 | TRBV13 | TGTGCCAGCAGCTTGATGGCAGGGACCTATGGCTACACCTTC | CASSLMAGTYGYTF
- | - | TRBJ2-2 | TRBV25-1 | TGTGCCAGCAGTTTCACTGGGGAGCTGTTTTTT | CASSFTGELFF
- | TRBD2 | TRBJ2-2 | TRBV7-3 | TGTGCCAGCAGCTTAAAGCCACTAGCGGGGAACACCGGGGAGCTGTTTTTT | CASSLKPLAGNTGELFF
- | TRBD1 | TRBJ1-5 | TRBV30 | TGTGCCTGGGGTACAGGGGCTTGGAATCAGCCCCAGCATTTT | CAWGTGAWNQPQHF
- | - | TRBJ2-5 | TRBV11-3 | TGTGCCAGCAGCCCCCGGACATCAACCTCCAGGGAGACCCAGTACTTC | CASSPRTSTSRETQYF
few | - | TRBJ2-2 | TRBV6-4 | TGTGCCAGCAGTGAGGGGAACACCGGGGAGCTGTTTTTT | CASSEGNTGELFF
- | TRBD1 | TRBJ1-2 | TRBV30 | TGTGCCTGGGGTAAGGGACAGGACTATGGCTACACCTTC | CAWGKGQDYGYTF
- | - | TRBJ2-7 | TRBV27 | TGTGCCAGCAGTTTAGGGGTGTACGAGCAGTACTTC | CASSLGVYEQYF
- | - | TRBJ1-1 | TRBV9 | TGTGCCAGCAGCGTAACCGGGAACACTGAAGCTTTCTTT | CASSVTGNTEAFF
large | - | TRBJ1-6 | TRBV6-5 | TGTGCCAGCAGTTACTTGGGAGATTCACCCCTCCACTTT | CASSYLGDSPLHF
- | - | TRBJ2-7 | TRBV9 | TGTGCCAGCAGCGCGCAGACAGGCGAATACTCCGAGCAGTACTTC | CASSAQTGEYSEQYF
few | - | TRBJ2-7 | TRBV18 | TGTGCCAGCTCCCCGACGCTACTTGGGGAGCAGTACTTC | CASSPTLLGEQYF
- | - | TRBJ1-2 | TRBV5-6 | TGTGCCAGCAGCTTGTATCACCTCTTGGGCTACACCTTC | CASSLYHLLGYTF
- | - | TRBJ2-1 | TRBV15 | TGTGCCACCAGCAGAGGCGGGACAGCCGCCAATGAGCAGTTCTTC | CATSRGGTAANEQFF
- | TRBD1 | TRBJ2-1 | TRBV4-3 | TGCGCCAGCAGCCAAGGACAGGGGTTTTCCTACAATGAGCAGTTCTTC | CASSQGQGFSYNEQFF
- | - | TRBJ2-6 | TRBV2 | TGTGCCAGCAGTGGACTACAAGCCTCTGGGGCCAACGTCCTGACTTTC | CASSGLQASGANVLTF
- | - | TRBJ2-3 | TRBV4-1 | TGCGCCAGCAGCCCTGGGACTGTCAGGACAGATACGCAGTATTTT | CASSPGTVRTDTQYF
- | TRBD2 | TRBJ2-7 | TRBV5-6 | TGTGCCAGCAGCTTGACTAGCGGGGCCTACGAGCAGTACTTC | CASSLTSGAYEQYF
- | - | TRBJ2-7 | TRBV30 | TGTGCCTGGAGTCCAGCGAACGGCTACGAGCAGTACTTC | CAWSPANGYEQYF
- | TRBD2 | TRBJ2-7 | TRBV30 | TGTGCCTGGAGTCCCCCGGGACTAGCGTCCTCCTCCTACGAGCAGTACTTC | CAWSPPGLASSSYEQYF
- | - | TRBJ2-3 | TRBV27 | TGTGCCAGCAGTTTATCGCGCCAGGGCGTCACAGATACGCAGTATTTT | CASSLSRQGVTDTQYF
once | - | TRBJ1-1 | TRBV18 | TGTGCCAGCTCACCACCGTTATGGGGAGGAGCTTTCTTT | CASSPPLWGGAFF
hyperexpanded | - | TRBJ1-6 | TRBV2 | TGTGCCAGCAGTGAATTAGGGGCCCCTAATTCACCCCTCCACTTT | CASSELGAPNSPLHF
- | - | TRBJ2-7 | TRBV29-1 | TGCAGCGCCGCGTCGGGGAGCTACGAGCAGTACTTC | CSAASGSYEQYF
- | - | TRBJ2-7 | TRBV5-4 | TGTGCCAGCTCTATACGGGGGGCTTCCTACGAGCAGTACTTC | CASSIRGASYEQYF